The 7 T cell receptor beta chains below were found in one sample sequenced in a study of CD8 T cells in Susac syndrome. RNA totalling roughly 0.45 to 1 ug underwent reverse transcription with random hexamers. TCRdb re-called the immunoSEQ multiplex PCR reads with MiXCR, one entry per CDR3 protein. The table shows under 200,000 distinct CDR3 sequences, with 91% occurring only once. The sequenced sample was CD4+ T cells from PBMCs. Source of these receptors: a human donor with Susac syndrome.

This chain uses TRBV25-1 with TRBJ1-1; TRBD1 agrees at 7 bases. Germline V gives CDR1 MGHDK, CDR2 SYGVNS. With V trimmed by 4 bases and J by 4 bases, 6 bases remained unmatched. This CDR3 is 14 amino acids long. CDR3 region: CASSGSGQFTEAFF. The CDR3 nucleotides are TGTGCCAGCAGTGGCTCGGGACAGTTCACTGAAGCTTTCTTT.

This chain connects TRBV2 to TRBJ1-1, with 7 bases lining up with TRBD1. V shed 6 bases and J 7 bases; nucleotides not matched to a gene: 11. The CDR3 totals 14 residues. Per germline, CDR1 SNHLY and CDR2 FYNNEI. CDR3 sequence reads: CASRELGQDDEAFF. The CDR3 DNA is TGTGCCAGCAGGGAACTTGGACAGGACGATGAAGCTTTCTTT.

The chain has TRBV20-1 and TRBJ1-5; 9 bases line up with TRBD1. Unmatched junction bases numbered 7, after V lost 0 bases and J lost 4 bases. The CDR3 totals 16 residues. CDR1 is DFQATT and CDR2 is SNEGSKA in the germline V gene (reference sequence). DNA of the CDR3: TGCAGTGCTAGAGATGGGACCGGGACAGGGAATCAGCCCCAGCATTTT. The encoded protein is CSARDGTGTGNQPQHF.

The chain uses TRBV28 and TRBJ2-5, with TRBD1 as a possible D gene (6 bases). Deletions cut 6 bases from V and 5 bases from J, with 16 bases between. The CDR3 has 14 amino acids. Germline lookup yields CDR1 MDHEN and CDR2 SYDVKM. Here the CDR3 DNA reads TGTGCCAGCAGGAAGGGGAGCCAGGGGGAGACCCAGTACTTC. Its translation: CASRKGSQGETQYF.

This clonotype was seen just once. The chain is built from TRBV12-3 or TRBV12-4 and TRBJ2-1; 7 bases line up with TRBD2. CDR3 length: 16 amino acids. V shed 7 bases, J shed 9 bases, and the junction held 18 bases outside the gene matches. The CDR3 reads CASTPMGGLGASEQFF. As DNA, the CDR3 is TGTGCCAGCACTCCTATGGGAGGGCTAGGCGCGAGTGAGCAGTTCTTC.

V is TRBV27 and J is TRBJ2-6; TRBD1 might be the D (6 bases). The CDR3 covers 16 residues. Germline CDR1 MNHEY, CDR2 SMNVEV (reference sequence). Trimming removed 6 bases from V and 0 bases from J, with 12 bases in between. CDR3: CASSPGEYSGANVLTF. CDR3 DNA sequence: TGTGCCAGCAGCCCAGGGGAGTACTCTGGGGCCAACGTCCTGACTTTC.

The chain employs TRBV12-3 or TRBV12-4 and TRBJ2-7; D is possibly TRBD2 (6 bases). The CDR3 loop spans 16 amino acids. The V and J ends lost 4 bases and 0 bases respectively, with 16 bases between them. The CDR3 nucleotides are TGTGCCAGCAGTTGGGGGGTGGGGACTCACTCCTACGAGCAGTACTTC. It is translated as CASSWGVGTHSYEQYF.